What follows are 15 T cell receptor beta chains derived from one specimen sequenced in a study of cytomegalovirus exposure and HLA in healthy donors. PCR used 60 Vbeta primers and 13 Jbeta primers. Method: immunoSEQ multiplex PCR; TCRdb's copy keeps in-frame clones and lacks some. The sample contains tens of thousands of clones, 80% to 90% of which appear only once. The sample taken for sequencing was PBMCs. These receptors were taken from a woman aged 25-40 years in good health and CMV-seronegative.

Only one count was recorded for this clone. V gene TRBV9 combines with J gene TRBJ2-1, with TRBD2 as a possible D gene (6 bases). This CDR3 has 13 residues. The V end lost 4 bases, the J end lost 4 bases, and 9 bases lay between the germline ends. The V gene's germline CDR1 is SGDLS and CDR2 YYNGEE. The CDR3: CASSRGTYNEQFF. In DNA form, the CDR3 reads TGTGCCAGCAGCCGGGGGACGTACAATGAGCAGTTCTTC.

The V call is TRBV14, the J call TRBJ2-5, with D possibly TRBD1 on 5 matching bases. Trimming pared 4 bases from V and 0 bases from J, leaving 18 bases between. The CDR3 has 17 amino acids. Germline-derived CDR1 and CDR2 are SGHDN and FVKESK. CDR3 residues: CASSPVKGRRYQETQYF. DNA of the CDR3: TGTGCCAGCAGCCCGGTTAAGGGGCGTCGGTACCAAGAGACCCAGTACTTC.

The chain couples TRBV6-4 to TRBJ2-3; perhaps TRBD1 as D (5 bases). Germline CDR1 is MRHNA and CDR2 is SNTAGT. This CDR3 has 15 amino acids. Trimming pared 0 bases from V and 2 bases from J, leaving 9 bases between. CDR3 bases: TGTGCCAGCAGTGACTCTAGGGGAACCACAGATACGCAGTATTTT. This gives the protein CASSDSRGTTDTQYF.

The genes are TRBV6-5 and TRBJ2-3, with a possible D match to TRBD2 (6 bases). Germline V gene data show CDR1 as MNHEY and CDR2 as SVGAGI. CDR3 length: 14 amino acids. V was clipped by 0 bases and J by 6 bases, with 10 bases between them. The CDR3 is CASSYSGRGDTQYF. The CDR3 DNA follows: TGTGCCAGCAGTTACTCTGGGCGGGGTGATACGCAGTATTTT.

This clone appeared a few times. The gene calls are TRBV28 and TRBJ1-4; D is possibly TRBD1 (6 bases). V lost 6 bases to trimming and J lost 7 bases, with 18 bases between them. The germline gives CDR1 MDHEN, CDR2 SYDVKM. CDR3 length: 15 amino acids. The DNA for the CDR3 is TGTGCCAGCAGCCCGACAGGCCAACCCACTGAAAAACTGTTTTTT. It yields the protein CASSPTGQPTEKLFF.

The chain is built from TRBV7-6 and TRBJ2-1, with D perhaps matching TRBD1 (6 bases). CDR1 is SGHVS, CDR2 FNYEAQ, per germline. CDR3 size: 14 residues. The germline V and J ends were trimmed by 5 bases and 2 bases, with 10 bases remaining between them. DNA of the CDR3: TGTGCCAGCAGCCCAGGGGTTACCTACAATGAGCAGTTCTTC. Its protein product is CASSPGVTYNEQFF.

The V and J genes are TRBV2 and TRBJ2-6, with no clear D. The CDR3 loop spans 14 amino acids. Trimming stripped 4 bases from V and 2 bases from J, with 6 bases between. Looked up from germline, CDR1 is SNHLY and CDR2 is FYNNEI. In DNA, the CDR3 is TGTGCCAGCAGTGTCCAGGCTGGGGCCAACGTCCTGACTTTC. This sequence encodes CASSVQAGANVLTF.

This clone occurred once. The chain carries TRBV7-6 and TRBJ2-7, with 7 bases matching TRBD1. With V trimmed by 1 base and J by 3 bases, 0 bases remained unmatched. The CDR3 length is 13 residues. CDR1 and CDR2 from the germline V gene are SGHVS and FNYEAQ. CDR3 DNA: TGTGCCAGCAGCTTAGGGGACAGCTACGAGCAGTACTTC. Translating it yields CASSLGDSYEQYF.

A single count supports this clone. For the CDR3, the DNA is TGTGCCAGCTCACCACATCCTGAGGGGGCAACCTATGGCTACACCTTC. It is translated as CASSPHPEGATYGYTF. The V gene is TRBV18, the J gene TRBJ1-2, with TRBD1 matching over 7 bases. The V gene's germline CDR1 is KGHSH and CDR2 LQKENI. This CDR3 is 16 amino acids long. V shed 1 base and J 4 bases; nucleotides not matched to a gene: 9.

This chain connects TRBV18 to TRBJ2-5; TRBD2 matches at 11 bases. The germline V gene has CDR1 KGHSH and CDR2 LQKENI. V dropped 6 bases and J dropped 4; count of bases not matched to a gene: 4. The CDR3 runs 14 residues. The CDR3 loop is CASSLAGGLETQYF. The CDR3, as DNA: TGTGCCAGCTCCCTAGCGGGGGGCTTAGAGACCCAGTACTTC. Full variable domain (outside the CDR3, taken from reference TRBV18 and TRBJ2-5): NAGVMQNPRHLVRRRGQEARLRCSPMKGHSHVYWYRQLPEEGLKFMVYLQKENIIDESGMPKERFSAEFPKEGPSILRIQQVVRGDSAAYFCASSLAGGLETQYFGPGTRLLVL.

The gene calls are TRBV6-1 and TRBJ2-7; possibly TRBD1 for D (6 bases). This CDR3 is 15 amino acids long. V lost 5 bases and J lost 5, with 19 bases in between. Looked up from germline, CDR1 is MNHNS and CDR2 is SASEGT. The CDR3: CASSLSRDILDEQYF. The CDR3 nucleotides read TGTGCCAGCAGTCTTAGTAGGGACATACTAGACGAGCAGTACTTC.

This chain links TRBV4-1 with TRBJ2-7; D is ambiguous. The germline V and J ends were trimmed by 3 bases and 4 bases, with 4 bases remaining between them. The V gene's germline CDR1 is MGHRA and CDR2 YSYEKL. The CDR3 is made up of 11 amino acids. In nucleotides, the CDR3 is TGCGCCAGCAGCCACGCGTACGAGCAGTACTTC. Translated: CASSHAYEQYF.

The V and J genes are TRBV28 and TRBJ2-2; 10 nucleotides agree with TRBD2. The CDR3 has 16 residues. Germline CDR1 MDHEN, CDR2 SYDVKM. V dropped 5 bases and J dropped 6; count of bases not matched to a gene: 9. CDR3: CASSPPAGGPSGELFF. CDR3 DNA: TGTGCCAGCAGTCCCCCAGCGGGGGGGCCTTCCGGGGAGCTGTTTTTT.

The rearrangement uses TRBV5-8 and TRBJ2-2; tentative D call: TRBD1 (6 bases). Trimming pared 5 bases from V and 4 bases from J, leaving 15 bases between. CDR1 is SGHTS and CDR2 is YDEGEE in the germline V gene. There are 15 residues in the CDR3. The CDR3 loop is CASSSDSVPTGELFF. The CDR3 region has the DNA TGTGCCAGCAGTTCGGACAGCGTGCCCACCGGGGAGCTGTTTTTT.

This chain uses TRBV19 with TRBJ2-1, with 10 bases fitting TRBD1. The length of the CDR3 is 15 residues. Trimming cost V 4 bases and J 1 base; bases outside gene matches: 1. The germline gives CDR1 LNHDA, CDR2 SQIVND (reference sequence). DNA for the CDR3: TGTGCCAGTAGTAGACAGGGGGCATCCTACAATGAGCAGTTCTTC. It yields the protein CASSRQGASYNEQFF.